This TCR beta chain stems from a study of blood T cells in healthy people across ages. Extraction yielded at least 5 micrograms of total RNA per sample. The table lists this clonotype with a few counts. Trimming took 2 bases from V and 5 from J, leaving 9 bases between them. CDR1 is MNHEY and CDR2 is SVGEGT in the germline V gene. This CDR3 is built from 13 residues. Combining a sample-barcoded 5' primer with a J-beta primer mix, a second PCR ran for roughly 7 to 11 cycles. Each TCR beta cDNA got a 12-nucleotide random molecular identifier. TCRdb ran MiXCR on the 5' RACE reads and lists one entry per CDR3 protein. The table lists about 1.7 million distinct CDR3 sequences, roughly 27% of them singletons, with over 7% in the top ten.

V and J are TRBV6-2 or TRBV6-3 and TRBJ1-2, with D unresolved. This TCR was recovered from a woman in her twenties or thirties in good health. Sequencing was done on a sample of blood. DNA for the CDR3: TGTGCCAGCAGTTACGAGGCAAGGTATGGCTACACCTTC. Protein product: CASSYEARYGYTF.